This T cell receptor beta chain is from a study of blood T cell repertoires in COVID-19. The table came from immunoSEQ multiplex PCR; TCRdb's copy has only in-frame clones and leaves some out. Here the sample spans some 250,000 clones, about 82% being singletons. The CDR3 is 16 residues long. V dropped 5 bases and J dropped 3 bases, with 16 bases sitting between them. Germline V gene sequence: CDR1 SEHNR, CDR2 FQNEAQ (reference sequence). This chain uses TRBV7-9 with TRBJ1-4; maybe TRBD1 (6 bases). The TCR originated in a man older than 75 with acute or convalescent COVID-19. The source material was peripheral blood. The CDR3 region has the DNA TGTGCCAGCAGCCCTCGGTGGACAGCGCCTAATGAAAAACTGTTTTTT. It codes for CASSPRWTAPNEKLFF.